The 21 T cell receptor beta chains below were found in one sample sequenced in a study of blood T cell repertoires in COVID-19. Clones were sequenced by immunoSEQ multiplex PCR, and TCRdb holds only the in-frame ones, with some missing. This table has about 140,000 clones, around nine tenths appearing once. Sequenced sample: peripheral blood. The receptors were gathered from a human donor in a cohort sampled during active COVID-19.

The chain has TRBV2 and TRBJ2-1, with D maybe TRBD2 (5 bases). CDR3 length: 13 amino acids. V lost 3 bases and J 9 bases, leaving 12 bases between the germline ends. Germline values: CDR1 SNHLY, CDR2 FYNNEI. The CDR3 protein is CASSEGRDPEQFF. CDR3 coding DNA: TGTGCCAGCAGTGAGGGGAGAGACCCTGAGCAGTTCTTC.

The chain couples TRBV7-2 to TRBJ1-1, with TRBD1 identical over 7 bases. Trimming removed 2 bases from V and 3 bases from J; junction bases left unmatched: 6. The germline V gene encodes CDR1 SGHTA and CDR2 FQGNSA. This CDR3 contains 15 residues. CDR3 residues: CASSLTQGVHTEAFF. The CDR3 DNA reads TGTGCCAGCAGCTTAACGCAGGGGGTTCACACTGAAGCTTTCTTT.

The CDR3 region is CASSAQGYEQYF. CDR3 bases: TGTGCCAGTAGTGCACAGGGTTACGAGCAGTACTTC. This sequence joins TRBV19 and TRBJ2-7; the D gene is possibly TRBD1 (6 bases). In germline, CDR1 is LNHDA, CDR2 SQIVND (reference sequence). CDR3 length equals 12 residues. The V end lost 5 bases, the J end lost 4 bases, and 9 bases lay between the germline ends.

This clone was found once. The chain links TRBV28 to TRBJ1-5, with D uncertain. V lost 7 bases, J lost 0 bases, and 22 bases lay in between. This CDR3 comprises 18 residues. Germline CDR1 reads MDHEN; CDR2 reads SYDVKM. The CDR3 DNA is TGTGCCAGCACCAACTTACGGGGAGCTTCTTATAGCAATCAGCCCCAGCATTTT. This codes for CASTNLRGASYSNQPQHF.

The CDR3 DNA sequence: TGTGCCAGCTCACGATACAGGGGGGGGGAGCCCCAGCATTTT. Translation: CASSRYRGGEPQHF. The genes are TRBV18 and TRBJ1-5, with TRBD1 matching 8 bases. This CDR3 is built from 14 residues. The J segment lost 8 bases and the V segment lost 4 bases, leaving 7 bases of the junction unmatched. Germline V gene data show CDR1 as KGHSH and CDR2 as LQKENI.

This chain links TRBV9 with TRBJ1-2, with 9 bases that match TRBD1. Germline V gene sequence: CDR1 SGDLS, CDR2 YYNGEE. The CDR3 contains 16 residues. Unmatched junction bases numbered 7, after V lost 0 bases and J lost 4 bases. The CDR3 is CASSVAGQGGPYGYTF. The CDR3 nucleotides are TGTGCCAGCAGCGTAGCGGGACAGGGTGGACCCTATGGCTACACCTTC.

The gene calls are TRBV9 and TRBJ2-7; tentative D call: TRBD1 (7 bases). CDR3 length: 14 residues. V was trimmed by 0 bases and J by 2 bases, leaving 9 bases between them. The germline gives CDR1 SGDLS, CDR2 YYNGEE. As DNA, the CDR3 is TGTGCCAGCAGCGTAGGCGGGACAGCCTACGAGCAGTACTTC. As protein: CASSVGGTAYEQYF. The variable domain in full, completed from reference TRBV9 and TRBJ2-7, reads DSGVTQTPKHLITATGQRVTLRCSPRSGDLSVYWYQQSLDQGLQFLIQYYNGEERAKGNILERFSAQQFPDLHSELNLSSLELGDSALYFCASSVGGTAYEQYFGPGTRLTVT.

The chain carries TRBV28 and TRBJ2-5, with unresolved D. The CDR3 length is 12 residues. Germline CDR1 reads MDHEN; CDR2 reads SYDVKM. Trimming removed 7 bases at V and 1 base at J, with 7 bases between. The CDR3 region is CASISSQETQYF. The CDR3 coding sequence is TGTGCCAGCATTAGCAGCCAAGAGACCCAGTACTTC.

The V call is TRBV11-3, the J call TRBJ2-6; no clear D gene. This CDR3 has 13 amino acids. Germline CDR1 and CDR2: SGHNT and YENEEA. V shed 7 bases and J shed 3 bases, with 7 bases lying between them. The CDR3 is CASISGGANVLTF. The CDR3 nucleotides are TGTGCCAGCATTTCGGGTGGGGCCAACGTCCTGACTTTC.

This clone was counted a single time. The chain links TRBV3-1 (or the pseudogene TRBV3-2) to TRBJ1-1; 11 positions match TRBD1. Germline V CDR1 and CDR2: LGHDT, YNNKEL (reference sequence). Trimming took 4 bases from V and 3 from J; bases not matched to a gene: 13. This CDR3 contains 18 residues. CDR3 DNA sequence: TGTGCCAGCAGCCGTCTCGGGACAGGGGGTTCCAGCTACACTGAAGCTTTCTTT. It codes for CASSRLGTGGSSYTEAFF.

This chain connects TRBV5-1 to TRBJ2-5; the D gene is possibly TRBD2 (6 bases). V gave up 2 bases and J gave up 3 bases, with 17 bases separating them. This CDR3 is built from 16 residues. Germline V gene lookup returns CDR1 SGHRS and CDR2 YFSETQ. CDR3 loop: CASSFLEGGLEETQYF. For the CDR3, the DNA is TGCGCCAGCAGCTTCCTGGAGGGAGGCCTTGAAGAGACCCAGTACTTC.

The table lists this clone with a few counts. V gene TRBV7-8 combines with J gene TRBJ1-2; 10 bases are a match to TRBD1. The V gene's germline CDR1 is SGHVS and CDR2 FQNEAQ. The CDR3 covers 14 residues. V trimming: 4 bases; J trimming: 5 bases; junction bases outside the gene matches: 4. The CDR3 region has the DNA TGTGCCAGCAGCTGGGACAGGGGAGGGTATGGCTACACCTTC. This codes for CASSWDRGGYGYTF.

The CDR3 region has the DNA TGTGCCACAGCTGAGGGAACTGAAGCTTTCTTT. Translating gives CATAEGTEAFF. The V call is TRBV27, the J call TRBJ1-1, with D uncertain. Trimming left V 10 bases short and J 5 bases short, with 11 bases between. CDR1 MNHEY and CDR2 SMNVEV come from the germline V gene (reference sequence). This CDR3 spans 11 amino acids.

The CDR3: CASSLDRSQETQYF. The DNA for the CDR3 is TGTGCCAGCAGCCTAGACAGGTCCCAAGAGACCCAGTACTTC. The chain recombines TRBV7-8 with TRBJ2-5, with D perhaps TRBD1 (6 bases). Germline V lookup: CDR1 SGHVS, CDR2 FQNEAQ. The V gene lost 5 bases and the J gene lost 1 base, with 11 bases spanning the gap. This CDR3 is 14 amino acids long.

J is TRBJ2-3 and V is TRBV5-1; D is unresolved. From germline, CDR1 is SGHRS and CDR2 YFSETQ. The CDR3 extends over 17 amino acids. Trimming removed 0 bases at V and 1 base at J, with 15 bases between. In nucleotides, the CDR3 is TGCGCCAGCAGCTTGGCTTCTAGGCCCCGTGGCACAGATACGCAGTATTTT. Translation: CASSLASRPRGTDTQYF.

The rearrangement uses TRBV27 and TRBJ2-7, with TRBD2 matching 10 bases. The V gene's germline CDR1 is MNHEY and CDR2 SMNVEV (reference sequence). The CDR3 is 17 amino acids. V was pared by 2 bases and J by 5 bases, with 12 bases of the junction left unmatched. CDR3 nucleotide sequence: TGTGCCAGCAGTTTAGTCGGGAGCGGGGGGGCCGGTCACGAGCAGTACTTC. Residues: CASSLVGSGGAGHEQYF.

The chain has TRBV5-4 and TRBJ2-1; 9 nucleotides match TRBD2. Germline trimming cut 0 bases from V and 7 bases from J; bases unmatched to any gene: 5. CDR1 is SGHNT, CDR2 YYREEE, per germline (reference sequence). The CDR3 is 15 amino acids. CDR3 bases: TGTGCCAGCAGCTTGGGTCTAGCGGGGTTAAATGAGCAGTTCTTC. As protein: CASSLGLAGLNEQFF.

The chain is built from TRBV5-1 and TRBJ2-7; no firm D call. Germline CDR1 is SGHRS and CDR2 is YFSETQ. Between the trimmed V and J ends, which lost 0 bases and 4 bases, there was a span of 8 bases. The CDR3 extends over 13 amino acids. In DNA form, the CDR3 reads TGCGCCAGCAGCTTGGGACACCCATACGAGCAGTACTTC. Translating it yields CASSLGHPYEQYF.

Of note for this clone: At the DNA level, this CDR3 is encoded by other sequences in the same sample as well. The chain employs TRBV5-1 and TRBJ2-7; D gene ambiguous. Germline V CDR1 and CDR2: SGHRS, YFSETQ. V lost 0 bases, J lost 2 bases, and 6 bases lay in between. The CDR3 runs to 13 residues. CDR3: CASSLDSPYEQYF. CDR3 sequence (DNA): TGCGCCAGCAGCTTGGACAGCCCCTACGAGCAGTACTTC.

The chain uses TRBV5-1 and TRBJ2-3, with 10 bases lining up with TRBD2. The CDR3 has 18 amino acids. Germline CDR1 SGHRS, CDR2 YFSETQ. The V gene end was trimmed by 1 base and the J gene end by 5 bases; junction bases not matched to a gene: 13. The CDR3, as DNA: TGCGCCAGCAGCTTGATAAGCGGGGGGGCCGGGGTTTTAGATACGCAGTATTTT. Translated: CASSLISGGAGVLDTQYF.

The chain is built from TRBV2 and TRBJ1-1; TRBD1 agrees at 9 bases. V trimming: 0 bases; J trimming: 0 bases; junction bases outside the gene matches: 2. This CDR3 is built from 16 residues. The V gene's germline CDR1 is SNHLY and CDR2 FYNNEI. CDR3: CASSEAGQGLNTEAFF. The CDR3 DNA reads as TGTGCCAGCAGTGAAGCGGGACAGGGATTGAACACTGAAGCTTTCTTT.